This T cell receptor (beta chain) was recovered during a study of OX40 agonist ivuxolimab in advanced cancers. Germline V gives CDR1 LNHDA, CDR2 SQIVND (reference sequence). V lost 7 bases, J lost 4 bases, and 14 bases lay in between. The CDR3 totals 14 residues. This clone was seen a few times. This table comes from immunoSEQ multiplex PCR, and its TCRdb copy is limited to in-frame clones, with some not included. The table lists tens of thousands of clones, over 75% of them singletons. The TCR sequence derives from an adult with an advanced solid tumor such as melanoma, head and neck, liver or kidney cancer. The starting material was CD4+ or CD8+ T cells sorted from blood, obtained in a trial of the OX40 agonist ivuxolimab. The J gene is TRBJ1-5, the V gene TRBV19, with a possible D match to TRBD1 (5 bases). CDR3 sequence reads: CASTEQVWNQPQHF. CDR3 nucleotides: TGTGCCAGTACCGAACAGGTATGGAATCAGCCCCAGCATTTT.